The next 13 T cell receptor beta chains were all read from a single sample in a study of blood T cell repertoires in COVID-19. Some clones are missing from TCRdb's copy, which holds only in-frame ones; the method was immunoSEQ multiplex PCR. The table records 300,000 to 400,000 clones, 65% to 90% of them present only once. Input material: PBMCs or T cells enriched from blood (not recorded which). The receptors come from a woman in her thirties or forties with acute COVID-19.

This CDR3 is CASSLAPGGSNEQFF. CDR3 bases: TGTGCCAGCAGCTTGGCCCCGGGGGGATCAAATGAGCAGTTCTTC. This chain uses TRBV5-6 with TRBJ2-1; 7 bases fit TRBD2. Germline loops: CDR1 SGHDT, CDR2 YYEEEE. Germline trimming cut 0 bases from V and 7 bases from J; bases unmatched to any gene: 7. This CDR3 spans 15 amino acids.

This chain joins TRBV4-1 and TRBJ1-3; D not resolved. V was shortened by 3 bases and J by 9 bases, with 12 bases between the two germline ends. The CDR3 loop spans 13 amino acids. Per the germline V gene, CDR1 is MGHRA and CDR2 is YSYEKL. The CDR3 nucleotides are TGCGCCAGCAGCCAGGAGGGTTACAGCACCATATATTTT. Translation: CASSQEGYSTIYF.

This rearrangement joins TRBV2 to TRBJ1-2; 7 bases match TRBD1. The CDR3 consists of 14 residues. Unmatched junction bases numbered 7, after V lost 6 bases and J lost 3 bases. Germline assignment: CDR1 SNHLY and CDR2 FYNNEI. The CDR3 loop reads CASRAPRGDYGYTF. DNA for the CDR3: TGTGCCAGCAGAGCCCCCAGGGGGGACTATGGCTACACCTTC. Together with reference TRBV2 and TRBJ1-2, the CDR3 gives the full variable domain: EPEVTQTPSHQVTQMGQEVILRCVPISNHLYFYWYRQILGQKVEFLVSFYNNEISEKSEIFDDQFSVERPDGSNFTLKIRSTKLEDSAMYFCASRAPRGDYGYTFGSGTRLTVV.

The V and J genes are TRBV13 and TRBJ2-3; the match to TRBD2 covers 10 bases. V shed 2 bases, J shed 1 base, and the junction held 15 bases outside the gene matches. This CDR3 is 20 amino acids long. Germline V lookup: CDR1 PRHDT, CDR2 FYEKMQ (reference sequence). The CDR3 loop reads CASSLSGLLAGDHGTDTQYF. CDR3 bases: TGTGCCAGCAGCTTATCGGGTTTGCTAGCGGGAGATCACGGCACAGATACGCAGTATTTT.

The rearrangement links TRBV6-1 to TRBJ1-1; possibly TRBD1 for D (6 bases). Trimming removed 7 bases from V and 9 bases from J, with 9 bases in between. The CDR3 has 10 residues. CDR1 is MNHNS, CDR2 SASEGT, per germline. CDR3 nucleotides: TGTGCCAGCAAGGACAGACAAGCTTTCTTT. It codes for CASKDRQAFF.

The V gene is TRBV7-2, the J gene TRBJ2-5, with 9 bases that match TRBD1. The CDR3 contains 15 residues. Germline assignment: CDR1 SGHTA and CDR2 FQGNSA. With 5 bases clipped from V and 4 bases from J, the junction kept 8 bases outside the gene matches. The CDR3 is CASSPDGTGRETQYF. In DNA, the CDR3 is TGTGCCAGCAGCCCAGATGGGACAGGGCGAGAGACCCAGTACTTC.

The chain links TRBV5-8 to TRBJ1-2, with 8 bases that match TRBD1. The CDR3 totals 15 residues. J gave up 4 bases and V 2 bases, and 7 bases lay outside the gene matches. Germline assignment: CDR1 SGHTS and CDR2 YDEGEE. CDR3 amino acids: CASSFYRGSVYGYTF. For the CDR3, the DNA is TGTGCCAGCAGCTTTTACAGGGGGTCGGTCTATGGCTACACCTTC.

J is TRBJ2-5 and V is TRBV5-1; 13 nucleotides line up with TRBD2. There are 16 residues in the CDR3. Germline V CDR1 and CDR2: SGHRS, YFSETQ. With V trimmed by 2 bases and J by 5 bases, 6 bases remained unmatched. The CDR3 nucleotides are TGCGCCAGCAGCTTCACGACTAGCGGGGGGCCGGAGACCCAGTACTTC. The encoded protein is CASSFTTSGGPETQYF.

This chain joins TRBV19 and TRBJ1-1; no clear D gene. CDR1 and CDR2 (germline): LNHDA, SQIVND (reference sequence). V was shortened by 6 bases and J by 4 bases, with 21 bases between the two germline ends. This CDR3 spans 16 amino acids. As DNA, the CDR3 is TGTGCCAGTAGCACCACCCGTCGGGTTGGAGGCACTGAAGCTTTCTTT. It codes for CASSTTRRVGGTEAFF.

V and J are TRBV19 and TRBJ1-2, with 9 bases matching TRBD1. The germline V gene encodes CDR1 LNHDA and CDR2 SQIVND (reference sequence). The V segment lost 10 bases and the J segment 8 bases; nucleotides outside the gene matches: 11. CDR3 length: 13 residues. The CDR3 DNA sequence: TGTGCCATCAAGGACAGGGGAGAAAGGGGCTACACCTTC. Translating gives CAIKDRGERGYTF.

This clone has just one count. This chain links TRBV15 with TRBJ1-1; TRBD1 matches at 7 bases. V gave up 3 bases and J gave up 7 bases; unmatched junction bases: 8. Germline loops: CDR1 LNHNV, CDR2 YYDKDF (reference sequence). CDR3 length: 14 amino acids. Here the CDR3 DNA reads TGTGCCACCAGCAGTCTCGGCGGGACAGATGAAGCTTTCTTT. It codes for CATSSLGGTDEAFF.

This sequence joins TRBV6-1 and TRBJ2-1, with 14 nucleotides matching TRBD2. V shed 0 bases and J 9 bases; nucleotides not matched to a gene: 1. This CDR3 region has 15 residues. The germline V gene has CDR1 MNHNS and CDR2 SASEGT. CDR3 DNA: TGTGCCAGCAGTGAAGCGACTAGCGGGAGGGTTGAGCAGTTCTTC. Its protein product is CASSEATSGRVEQFF.

CDR3 sequence reads: CASSPLLAGSYEQYF. In DNA form, the CDR3 reads TGTGCCAGCTCACCACTACTAGCGGGCTCCTACGAGCAGTACTTC. The J gene is TRBJ2-7, the V gene TRBV18; TRBD2 agrees at 9 bases. This CDR3 contains 15 residues. Germline CDR1 KGHSH, CDR2 LQKENI. V lost 1 base and J lost 0; bases outside the gene matches: 1.